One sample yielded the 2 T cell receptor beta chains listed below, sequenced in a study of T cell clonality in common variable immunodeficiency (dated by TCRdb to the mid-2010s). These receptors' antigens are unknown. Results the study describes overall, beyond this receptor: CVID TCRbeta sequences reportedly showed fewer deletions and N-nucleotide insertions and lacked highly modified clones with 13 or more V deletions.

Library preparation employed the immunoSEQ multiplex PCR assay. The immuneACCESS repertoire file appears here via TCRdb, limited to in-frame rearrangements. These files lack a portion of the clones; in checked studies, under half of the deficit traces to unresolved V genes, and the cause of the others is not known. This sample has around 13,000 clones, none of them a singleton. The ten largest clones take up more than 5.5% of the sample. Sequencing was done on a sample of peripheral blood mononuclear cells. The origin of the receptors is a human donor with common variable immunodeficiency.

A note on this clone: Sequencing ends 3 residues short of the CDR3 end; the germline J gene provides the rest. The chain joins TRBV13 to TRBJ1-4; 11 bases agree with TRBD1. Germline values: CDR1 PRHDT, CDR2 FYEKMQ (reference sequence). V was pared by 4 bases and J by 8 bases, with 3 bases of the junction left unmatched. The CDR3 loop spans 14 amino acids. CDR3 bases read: TGTGCCAGCAGCTCGGGACAGGGGGACGAAAAA. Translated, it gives CASSSGQGDEK. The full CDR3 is CASSSGQGDEKLFF. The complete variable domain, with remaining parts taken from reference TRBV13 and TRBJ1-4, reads AAGVIQSPRHLIKEKRETATLKCYPIPRHDTVYWYQQGPGQDPQFLISFYEKMQSDKGSIPDRFSAQQFSDYHSELNMSSLELGDSALYFCASSSGQGDEKLFFGSGTQLSVL.

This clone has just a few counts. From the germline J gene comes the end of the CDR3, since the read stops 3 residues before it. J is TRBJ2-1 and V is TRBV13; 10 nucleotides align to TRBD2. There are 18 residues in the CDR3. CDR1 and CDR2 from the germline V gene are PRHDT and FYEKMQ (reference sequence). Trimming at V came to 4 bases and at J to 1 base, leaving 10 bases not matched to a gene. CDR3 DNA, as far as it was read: TGTGCCAGCAGCTCAGTAAGCGGGGGGGCCTTTTCCTACAATGAG. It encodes CASSSVSGGAFSYNE. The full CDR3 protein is CASSSVSGGAFSYNEQFF.